One T cell receptor (beta chain) is described in this entry. Its target is not known. The authors ran a second PCR of about 6 to 11 cycles using a sample-barcoded 5' primer and a J-beta primer mix. TCRdb used MiXCR to reprocess the 5' RACE reads, holding one entry per CDR3 protein. The top ten hold 20% to 25% of the sample, which has some 700,000 distinct CDR3 sequences, 43% seen once. Each donor gave roughly 10 milliliters of peripheral blood. Extracted total RNA amounted to at least 5.5 micrograms for each sample. The source of the sample is a study of blood T cells in healthy people across ages. The CDR3 loop spans 16 amino acids. V shed 1 base, J shed 0 bases, and the junction held 3 bases outside the gene matches. CDR1 LGHDT and CDR2 YNNKEL come from the germline V gene (reference sequence). Overall study findings and caveats: Diversity was estimated from one million T cells, and these estimates were considered underestimates.

What was sequenced was blood. The chain has TRBV3-1 and TRBJ2-5, with 9 nucleotides matching TRBD1. The source of this sequence is a woman aged 55-70 years in good health. This chain's CDR3 is CASSQGGTGNQETQYF. CDR3 DNA sequence: TGTGCCAGCAGCCAAGGCGGGACAGGGAACCAAGAGACCCAGTACTTC.